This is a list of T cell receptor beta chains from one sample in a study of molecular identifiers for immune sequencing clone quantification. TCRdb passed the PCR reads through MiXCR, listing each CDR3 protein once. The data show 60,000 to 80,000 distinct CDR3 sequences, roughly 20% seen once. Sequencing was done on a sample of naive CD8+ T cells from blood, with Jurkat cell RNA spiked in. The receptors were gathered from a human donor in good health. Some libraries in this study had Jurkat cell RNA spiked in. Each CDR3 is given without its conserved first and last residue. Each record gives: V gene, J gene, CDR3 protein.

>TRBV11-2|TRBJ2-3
ASRTYILAADTQY
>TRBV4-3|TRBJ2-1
ASSAPIAGGPDEQF
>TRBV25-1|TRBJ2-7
ASSESIVYEQY
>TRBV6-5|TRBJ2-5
ATAWAGGLETQY
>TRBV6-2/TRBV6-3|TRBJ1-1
ASSYSSRTEAF
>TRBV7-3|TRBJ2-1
ASSLGGGRGDEQF
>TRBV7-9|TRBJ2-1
VSSPPPPRTGYNEQF
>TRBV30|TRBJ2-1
AWNPGASYNEQF
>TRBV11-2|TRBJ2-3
ASSSGTGLVTDTQY
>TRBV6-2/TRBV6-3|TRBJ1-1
ASSSETGLTEAF
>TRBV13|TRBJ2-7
ASSPRRAGEVEQY
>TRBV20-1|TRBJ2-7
SAQGQGAYEQY
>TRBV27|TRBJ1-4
ASSLYGNGGEKLF
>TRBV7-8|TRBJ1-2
ASTSTGPYGYT
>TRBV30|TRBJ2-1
AWAWGNEQF
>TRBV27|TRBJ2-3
ASSFFAAGGTDTQY
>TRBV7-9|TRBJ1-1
ASSDRGQNTEAF
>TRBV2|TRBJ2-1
ASSEFASGSDEQF
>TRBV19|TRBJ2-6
ASSRDRGYGANVLT
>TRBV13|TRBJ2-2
ASSTSGANTGELF
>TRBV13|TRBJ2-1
ASSLTGTGANEQF
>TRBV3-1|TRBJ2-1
ASRQGESSYNEQF
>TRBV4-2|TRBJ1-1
ASSQATGFLNTEAF
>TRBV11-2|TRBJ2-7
ASRGSLYEQY
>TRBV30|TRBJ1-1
AWEAAQEDTEAF
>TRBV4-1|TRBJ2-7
ASSHRLADAYEQY
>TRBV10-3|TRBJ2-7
AIIPSTGGNSYEQY
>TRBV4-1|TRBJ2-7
ASSQAGLVFDEQY
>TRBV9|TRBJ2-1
ASSGRESNEQF
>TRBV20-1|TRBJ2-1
SAKDGASGTPDHYNEQF
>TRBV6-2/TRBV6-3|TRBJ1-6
ASSYAGGVNSPLH
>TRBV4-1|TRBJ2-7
ASSQDQISYEQY
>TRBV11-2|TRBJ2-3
ASSAETSGSTTDTQY